These 23 T cell receptor beta chains were sequenced from one sample in a study of cytomegalovirus exposure and HLA in healthy donors listed by TCRdb under 2017. Libraries were constructed by the immunoSEQ multiplex PCR assay. A mixture of 60 forward primers for TCR Vbeta segments and 13 reverse primers for TCR Jbeta segments was used in the multiplex PCR. Held by TCRdb, this immuneACCESS table contains in-frame sequences only and omits some clones. Under half of the omission traces to an unresolved V gene where checked; the cause of the rest is unknown. Recorded for this sample are around 110,000 clones; about 71% of them occurred a single time. 0.79% of the sample rests with the top ten. Sequencing used PBMCs. The receptors here all came from a boy younger than 18 in good health and CMV-seronegative.

The chain is built from TRBV11-3 and TRBJ2-7; possible D gene TRBD2, 5 bases. The germline V and J ends were trimmed by 6 bases and 5 bases, with 14 bases remaining between them. The CDR3 extends over 13 amino acids. Germline loops: CDR1 SGHNT, CDR2 YENEEA. CDR3 loop: CASSSRTSDEQYF. CDR3 nucleotide sequence: TGTGCCAGCAGTTCTCGGACTTCAGACGAGCAGTACTTC. The entire variable domain, with the rest obtained from reference TRBV11-3 and TRBJ2-7, is as follows: EAGVVQSPRYKIIEKKQPVAFWCNPISGHNTLYWYLQNLGQGPELLIRYENEEAVDDSQLPKDRFSAERLKGVDSTLKIQPAELGDSAVYLCASSSRTSDEQYFGPGTRLTVT.

As regards this clone: Relative to the germline gene, one junction end is altered; a read error may explain this. The V gene is TRBV7-7, the J gene TRBJ2-2; D is unresolved. Germline V gives CDR1 SSHAT, CDR2 FNYEAQ (reference sequence). The CDR3 runs to 13 residues. In nucleotides, the CDR3 is TGTGCTAGCAGCCCGGAGCGTGGAAGGGAGCTGTTTTTT. This codes for CASSPERGRELFF.

The chain has TRBV10-3 and TRBJ1-5, with D perhaps TRBD1 (6 bases). Deletions cut 11 bases from V and 4 bases from J, with 15 bases between. Germline V lookup: CDR1 ENHRY, CDR2 SYGVKD. The length of the CDR3 is 13 residues. The DNA for the CDR3 is TGTGCCGCGAGGGACACCAGTAATCAGCCCCAGCATTTT. This encodes CAARDTSNQPQHF.

The V and J genes are TRBV9 and TRBJ1-1; D remains unclear. The CDR3 length is 13 residues. V lost 0 bases, J lost 1 base, and 4 bases lay in between. CDR1 is SGDLS and CDR2 is YYNGEE in the germline V gene. CDR3 region: CASSVASNTEAFF. The DNA for the CDR3 is TGTGCCAGCAGCGTAGCCTCGAACACTGAAGCTTTCTTT.

This clone was detected only a few times. The rearrangement uses TRBV10-3 and TRBJ1-6; a possible D gene is TRBD1 (6 bases). Deletions cut 8 bases from V and 13 bases from J, with 15 bases between. CDR3 size: 12 residues. Germline values: CDR1 ENHRY, CDR2 SYGVKD. The CDR3 loop is CAIAGQSTPLHF. In nucleotides, the CDR3 is TGTGCCATCGCAGGACAGTCGACTCCCCTCCACTTT.

This clone has more than one count but fewer than ten. This chain links TRBV27 with TRBJ1-1, with D possibly being TRBD1 (5 bases). Germline V lookup: CDR1 MNHEY, CDR2 SMNVEV (reference sequence). This CDR3 is 15 amino acids long. Trimming left V 5 bases short and J 5 bases short, with 18 bases between. In nucleotides, the CDR3 is TGTGCCAGCAGTCCTCGGACGGGGGTAAGAACTGAAGCTTTCTTT. Translating it yields CASSPRTGVRTEAFF.

This clone was counted a few times. V is TRBV7-3 and J is TRBJ2-3, with TRBD1 as a possible D gene (6 bases). The V gene's germline CDR1 is SGHTA and CDR2 FQGTGA. CDR3 length: 14 residues. Between the trimmed V and J ends, which lost 1 base and 5 bases, there was a span of 10 bases. This chain's CDR3 is CASSLNQGRDTQYF. The CDR3 nucleotides read TGTGCCAGCAGCTTAAATCAGGGGCGAGATACGCAGTATTTT.

Note on this clone: Other DNA sequences in the same sample also yield this CDR3. The chain employs TRBV7-2 and TRBJ2-7, with 7 nucleotides matching TRBD2. The CDR3 runs 13 residues. The junction had 3 bases not matched to a gene; V was cut back by 4 bases and J by 3 bases. CDR1 SGHTA and CDR2 FQGNSA come from the germline V gene. CDR3 in amino acids: CASSSGLGYEQYF. The DNA for the CDR3 is TGTGCCAGCAGCTCAGGACTAGGCTACGAGCAGTACTTC.

J is TRBJ2-5 and V is TRBV5-1; possibly TRBD1 for D (5 bases). The CDR3 runs 14 residues. Germline V gene sequence: CDR1 SGHRS, CDR2 YFSETQ. V was shortened by 7 bases and J by 1 base, with 14 bases between the two germline ends. The CDR3: CASAGQGSQETQYF. In nucleotides, the CDR3 is TGCGCCAGCGCAGGACAAGGCAGCCAAGAGACCCAGTACTTC.

The rearrangement uses TRBV28 and TRBJ1-5; D is possibly TRBD1 (6 bases). CDR1 and CDR2 from the germline V gene are MDHEN and SYDVKM. This CDR3 has 16 amino acids. V shed 4 bases and J shed 4 bases, with 17 bases lying between them. In DNA, the CDR3 is TGTGCCAGCAGTTCTAGGGACACCCTACGGAATCAGCCCCAGCATTTT. Its protein product is CASSSRDTLRNQPQHF.

This clone was observed a handful of times. The J gene is TRBJ2-3, the V gene TRBV6-1; unclear D gene. Looked up from germline, CDR1 is MNHNS and CDR2 is SASEGT. The CDR3 length is 17 residues. Between the trimmed V and J ends, which lost 2 bases and 9 bases, there was a span of 24 bases. CDR3 nucleotide sequence: TGTGCCAGCAGTGAATTAAGTCTTTTCTCCCTCCCCAGAACGCAGTATTTT. Its protein is CASSELSLFSLPRTQYF.

This clone was counted a few times. CDR3 DNA sequence: TGTGCCAGCACCGTACACGGAGATAATTCACCCCTCCACTTT. Encoded protein: CASTVHGDNSPLHF. The chain combines TRBV6-1 with TRBJ1-6, with D unresolved. V lost 7 bases and J 5 bases, leaving 12 bases between the germline ends. Germline V gene data show CDR1 as MNHNS and CDR2 as SASEGT. The CDR3 covers 14 residues.

The sample holds one count of this clone. The V and J genes are TRBV2 and TRBJ2-2; D unclear. V was trimmed by 2 bases and J by 6 bases, leaving 10 bases between them. The CDR3 extends over 14 amino acids. The germline gives CDR1 SNHLY, CDR2 FYNNEI. Here the CDR3 DNA reads TGTGCCAGCAGTGAATATGAGTTTGCCGGGGAGCTGTTTTTT. It yields the protein CASSEYEFAGELFF.

The sample holds a few counts of this clone. The chain is built from TRBV21-1 and TRBJ2-1; the DNA was not compared with TRBD2, the D call given in the table. TRBV21-1 is given as a pseudogene. The CDR3 spans 14 residues. CDR3: CASSTPGYSNEQFF. The DNA for the CDR3 is TGTGCCAGCAGTACGCCGGGATACAGCAATGAGCAGTTCTTC.

Here the CDR3 reads CASSGGQGNNIQYF. The CDR3 region has the DNA TGTGCCAGCAGTGGGGGACAGGGTAACAACATTCAGTACTTC. This chain connects TRBV2 to TRBJ2-4; 9 bases match TRBD1. Per germline, CDR1 SNHLY and CDR2 FYNNEI. The CDR3 is made up of 14 amino acids. Trimming removed 4 bases from V and 7 bases from J; junction bases left unmatched: 5.

Here the CDR3 reads CASSVAGGADTQYF. DNA for the CDR3: TGTGCCAGCAGCGTAGCAGGGGGCGCAGATACGCAGTATTTT. The chain carries TRBV9 and TRBJ2-3, with 8 bases identical to TRBD1. Germline assignment: CDR1 SGDLS and CDR2 YYNGEE. This CDR3 is 14 amino acids long. J lost 4 bases, V lost 0 bases, and 1 base had no gene match.

This chain uses TRBV28 with TRBJ2-7, with D possibly being TRBD2 (5 bases). The germline V and J ends were trimmed by 5 bases and 7 bases, with 21 bases remaining between them. This CDR3 comprises 15 residues. Germline loops: CDR1 MDHEN, CDR2 SYDVKM. In nucleotides, the CDR3 is TGTGCCAGCAGTCCCCGGACGGGAATATTACGGGAGCAGTACTTC. Protein sequence: CASSPRTGILREQYF.

The V gene is TRBV29-1, the J gene TRBJ2-3; 8 bases align to TRBD2. This CDR3 is 13 amino acids long. Germline assignment: CDR1 SQVTM and CDR2 ANQGSEA. CDR3: CSHFGGGGDTQYF. The CDR3 region has the DNA TGCAGTCACTTTGGGGGCGGGGGGGATACGCAGTATTTT.

The CDR3 here is CASSPSELYEQYF. The CDR3, as DNA: TGTGCCAGCAGCCCTAGCGAACTCTACGAGCAGTACTTC. V and J are TRBV28 and TRBJ2-7, with a weak D call TRBD2 (6 bases). V gave up 6 bases and J gave up 3 bases, with 12 bases separating them. In germline, CDR1 is MDHEN, CDR2 SYDVKM. This CDR3 region has 13 residues.

The chain couples TRBV5-6 to TRBJ2-3; no clear D gene. This CDR3 region has 15 residues. The germline gives CDR1 SGHDT, CDR2 YYEEEE. V lost 0 bases and J lost 0, with 8 bases in between. The CDR3 sequence is CASSLGLVSTDTQYF. The CDR3 bases are TGTGCCAGCAGCTTGGGGCTAGTTAGCACAGATACGCAGTATTTT.

The J gene is TRBJ2-7, the V gene TRBV9; 9 bases match TRBD2. This CDR3 has 16 residues. Germline V CDR1 and CDR2: SGDLS, YYNGEE. The V and J ends lost 0 bases and 1 base, in that order; junction bases with no gene match: 5. The CDR3 nucleotides read TGTGCCAGCAGCGTAGACGGCGGGAGGGTTTCCTACGAGCAGTACTTC. Protein: CASSVDGGRVSYEQYF.

The chain employs TRBV6-1 and TRBJ2-5; 16 bases map to TRBD2. The CDR3 has 17 residues. Trimming at V came to 4 bases and at J to 4 bases, leaving 6 bases not matched to a gene. Germline V gene sequence: CDR1 MNHNS, CDR2 SASEGT. The CDR3 sequence is CASSAGLAGGPGETQYF. The CDR3 coding sequence is TGTGCCAGCAGTGCGGGACTAGCGGGAGGGCCCGGAGAGACCCAGTACTTC.

The chain joins TRBV10-3 to TRBJ1-5, with D maybe TRBD1 (5 bases). The CDR3 contains 14 residues. V gave up 0 bases and J gave up 7 bases, with 10 bases separating them. Germline V CDR1 and CDR2: ENHRY, SYGVKD. CDR3 loop: CAISESQGIQPQHF. Written as DNA, the CDR3 is TGTGCCATCAGTGAGTCGCAGGGTATCCAGCCCCAGCATTTT.